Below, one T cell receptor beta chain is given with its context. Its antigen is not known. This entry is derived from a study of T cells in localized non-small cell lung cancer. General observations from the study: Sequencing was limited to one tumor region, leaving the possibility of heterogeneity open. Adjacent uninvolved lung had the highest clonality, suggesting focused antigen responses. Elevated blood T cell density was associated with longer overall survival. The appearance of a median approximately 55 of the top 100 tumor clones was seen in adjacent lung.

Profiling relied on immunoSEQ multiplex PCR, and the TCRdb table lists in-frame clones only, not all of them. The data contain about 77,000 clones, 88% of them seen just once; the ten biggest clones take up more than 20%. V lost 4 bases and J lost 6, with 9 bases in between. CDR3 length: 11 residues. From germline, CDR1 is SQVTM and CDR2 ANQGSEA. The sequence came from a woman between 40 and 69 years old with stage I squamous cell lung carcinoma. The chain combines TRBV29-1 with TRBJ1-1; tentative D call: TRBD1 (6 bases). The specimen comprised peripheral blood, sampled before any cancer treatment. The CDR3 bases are TGCAGCGTTGTAGGGGGGGCTGAAGCTTTCTTT. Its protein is CSVVGGAEAFF. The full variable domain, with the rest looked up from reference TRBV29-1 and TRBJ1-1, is SAVISQKPSRDICQRGTSLTIQCQVDSQVTMMFWYRQQPGQSLTLIATANQGSEATYESGFVIDKFPISRPNLTFSTLTVSNMSPEDSSIYLCSVVGGAEAFFGQGTRLTVV.